Shown below are 11 T cell receptor beta chains from a single sample sequenced in a study of regulatory T cells in long-lasting Graves disease. With iRepertoire HTBI primers and Arm-PCR of CDR3 regions, TCR beta libraries were built. TCRdb re-called the multiplex PCR reads with MiXCR, one entry per CDR3 protein. The sample includes more than 350,000 distinct CDR3 sequences, over 20% of them seen just once. Time point described: persistent/refractory GD, antithyroid drugs over 5 years with positive TRAb. PBMC RNA served as the TCR library source. This specimen was peripheral blood mononuclear cells (PBMCs), taken when the disease was refractory, from a patient treated with antithyroid drugs. Source of these receptors: a female donor with Graves disease.

The rearrangement joins TRBV2 to TRBJ2-7; the D gene is possibly TRBD2 (5 bases). The CDR3 loop spans 13 amino acids. CDR1 is SNHLY and CDR2 is FYNNEI in the germline V gene. Trimming left V 6 bases short and J 6 bases short, with 15 bases between. The DNA of the CDR3 is TGTGCCAGCAGCCTAGTGAGCGGAGGCGAGCAGTACTTC. It specifies CASSLVSGGEQYF.

Many counts were recorded for this clonotype. The chain couples TRBV6-1 to TRBJ2-7; 8 bases are shared with TRBD2. Germline lookup yields CDR1 MNHNS and CDR2 SASEGT. After removal of 7 bases from V and 6 bases from J, the junction contained 17 bases not matched to a gene. This CDR3 is built from 16 residues. CDR3 in DNA: TGTGCCAGCAATGATAGCGGGATTAGATCGGGCGCCGAGCAGTACTTC. It codes for CASNDSGIRSGAEQYF.

J is TRBJ2-7 and V is TRBV29-1, with D maybe TRBD2 (6 bases). There are 12 residues in the CDR3. The V gene's germline CDR1 is SQVTM and CDR2 ANQGSEA. Deletions cut 7 bases from V and 5 bases from J, with 15 bases between. The CDR3 is CSGRDGRNEQYF. The CDR3 DNA reads TGCAGCGGGAGGGACGGTAGAAACGAGCAGTACTTC.

The J gene is TRBJ1-2, the V gene TRBV5-6, with D hard to call. Trimming left V 4 bases short and J 2 bases short, with 9 bases between. There are 13 residues in the CDR3. Germline V gene sequence: CDR1 SGHDT, CDR2 YYEEEE. The CDR3 sequence is CASSPWGNYGYTF. The CDR3 nucleotides read TGTGCCAGCAGCCCCTGGGGAAACTATGGCTACACCTTC.

This clonotype showed up many times. V is TRBV6-1 and J is TRBJ2-7; 9 bases are shared with TRBD2. The ends lost 6 bases at V and 1 base at J; junction bases unmatched: 7. The CDR3 has 15 amino acids. The germline gives CDR1 MNHNS, CDR2 SASEGT. The chain's CDR3 is CASSQTSGGSYEQYF. CDR3 bases: TGTGCCAGCAGCCAGACTAGCGGAGGGTCCTACGAGCAGTACTTC.

This chain connects TRBV7-6 to TRBJ2-7, with 12 bases matching TRBD2. V lost 3 bases to trimming and J lost 4 bases; unmatched junction nucleotides: 1. Germline V gene sequence: CDR1 SGHVS, CDR2 FNYEAQ. The CDR3 length is 14 residues. The DNA for the CDR3 is TGTGCCAGCAGCTTCGGACTAGCGGGATACGAGCAGTACTTC. Translating gives CASSFGLAGYEQYF.

This clonotype was picked up many times. The chain employs TRBV6-1 and TRBJ2-5; no clear D. V lost 10 bases to trimming and J lost 3 bases, with 12 bases between them. Germline CDR1 reads MNHNS; CDR2 reads SASEGT. The CDR3 extends over 12 amino acids. This CDR3 is CATRALEETQYF. The CDR3 DNA reads as TGTGCCACCCGGGCCCTTGAAGAGACCCAGTACTTC.

This clonotype appeared many times. V is TRBV28 and J is TRBJ2-1; 7 positions agree with TRBD1. The CDR3 sequence is 15 residues long. Germline CDR1 is MDHEN and CDR2 is SYDVKM. J was trimmed by 6 bases and V by 5 bases; bases with no gene match: 10. The CDR3 DNA is TGTGCCAGCAGTCCCCCGACAGGGAACGGCAATGAGCAGTTCTTC. Translating gives CASSPPTGNGNEQFF.

This chain uses TRBV11-3 with TRBJ2-1; a weak D match, TRBD1 (8 bases). Trimming cost V 5 bases and J 3 bases, with 14 bases left between them. Germline-derived CDR1 and CDR2 are SGHNT and YENEEA. This CDR3 contains 15 residues. The CDR3 here is CASSLGGTGYNEQFF. The CDR3 region has the DNA TGTGCCAGCAGCCTGGGGGGGACAGGCTACAATGAGCAGTTCTTC.

This clonotype has a count of ten or more. The genes are TRBV2 and TRBJ2-7; D is perhaps TRBD2 (6 bases). This CDR3 contains 12 residues. Germline V CDR1 and CDR2: SNHLY, FYNNEI. V was clipped by 7 bases and J by 2 bases, with 9 bases between them. CDR3 residues: CASNQRAYEQYF. CDR3 DNA: TGTGCCAGCAACCAGCGGGCCTACGAGCAGTACTTC.

In its sample, this clonotype was seen a few times. This chain joins TRBV20-1 and TRBJ2-2; D possibly corresponds to TRBD2 (6 bases). The CDR3 extends over 16 amino acids. Germline V gives CDR1 DFQATT, CDR2 SNEGSKA (reference sequence). Trimming took off 1 base at V and 2 bases at J, with 14 bases between the two ends. CDR3 loop: CSARGRRLVNTGELFF. The CDR3 DNA reads TGCAGTGCTAGAGGTAGACGACTAGTAAACACCGGGGAGCTGTTTTTT.